Following are 14 T cell receptor beta chains from one sample sequenced in a study of Ad26.COV2.S vaccination and SARS-CoV-2 variants. Sequenced by immunoSEQ multiplex PCR; TCRdb stores in-frame clones only, minus some. The table includes approximately 460,000 clones, around 89% detected once. Treatment indicated: roughly 20 received Ad26.COV2.S at low or high dose, single or two shots; about 5 received placebo; per-sample allocation not given. Specimen acquisition occurred on day 63 following the initial vaccine or placebo injection. The source material was peripheral blood, sampled in a trial of Ad26.COV2.S vaccine versus placebo. Source of these receptors: a person between 18 and 60 years old who received the Ad26.COV2.S COVID-19 vaccine or a placebo.

The chain carries TRBV16 and TRBJ1-5, with TRBD1 matching 8 bases. The length of the CDR3 is 17 residues. V lost 4 bases, J lost 1 base, and 9 bases stayed unmatched. The germline CDR1 and CDR2 sequences are KGHSY and FQNENV. DNA of the CDR3: TGTGCCAGCAGCCCCCCGTCAGGGGGCTGGAGCAATCAGCCCCAGCATTTT. Its translation is CASSPPSGGWSNQPQHF.

For the CDR3, the DNA is TGTGCCAGCAGTTTGGGACAGACCACAACTAATGAAAAACTGTTTTTT. Residues: CASSLGQTTTNEKLFF. This chain links TRBV6-2 or TRBV6-3 with TRBJ1-4; 7 bases agree with TRBD1. The V gene end was trimmed by 4 bases and the J gene end by 0 bases; junction bases not matched to a gene: 5. The CDR3 is 16 amino acids. Germline values: CDR1 MNHEY, CDR2 SVGEGT.

The V call is TRBV7-9, the J call TRBJ2-7, with TRBD1 matching 7 bases. J lost 5 bases, V lost 1 base, and 5 bases had no gene match. CDR3 length equals 14 residues. CDR1 and CDR2 (germline): SEHNR, FQNEAQ (reference sequence). This chain's CDR3 is CASSLDRGGNEQYF. The CDR3 DNA reads as TGTGCCAGCAGCTTAGACAGGGGTGGCAACGAGCAGTACTTC.

The rearrangement links TRBV19 to TRBJ1-2; no definite D call. The CDR3 extends over 12 amino acids. The germline V and J ends were trimmed by 5 bases and 11 bases, with 15 bases remaining between them. The germline gives CDR1 LNHDA, CDR2 SQIVND (reference sequence). The CDR3 region is CASSLAGLKYTF. CDR3 in DNA: TGTGCCAGTAGTCTGGCAGGTTTGAAATACACCTTC.

This sequence joins TRBV27 and TRBJ2-1, with D possibly being TRBD1 or TRBD2 (5 bases each). V was trimmed by 8 bases and J by 6 bases, leaving 17 bases between them. In germline, CDR1 is MNHEY, CDR2 SMNVEV (reference sequence). The CDR3 is 14 amino acids. The CDR3 here is CASARDEVLNEQFF. Here the CDR3 DNA reads TGTGCCAGCGCCCGGGACGAGGTCCTCAATGAGCAGTTCTTC.

A note on this clone: Other DNA variants within this sample encode the same CDR3. The chain employs TRBV15 and TRBJ2-6, with D uncertain. Trimming cost V 1 base and J 0 bases, with 4 bases left between them. Germline lookup yields CDR1 LNHNV and CDR2 YYDKDF (reference sequence). The CDR3 length is 15 residues. The CDR3 bases are TGTGCCACCAGCAGAGGAGGCTCTGGGGCCAACGTCCTGACTTTC. Its protein is CATSRGGSGANVLTF.

This sequence joins TRBV11-1 and TRBJ1-1, with D unclear. Germline V gene lookup returns CDR1 SGHAT and CDR2 FQDESV (reference sequence). The CDR3 runs 14 residues. Between the trimmed V and J ends, which lost 3 bases and 1 base, there was a span of 9 bases. The CDR3 region is CASSFDLANTEAFF. The CDR3 DNA sequence: TGTGCCAGCAGCTTTGACCTGGCGAACACTGAAGCTTTCTTT.

V gene TRBV19 combines with J gene TRBJ2-5; D is uncertain. Trimming pared 4 bases from V and 2 bases from J, leaving 5 bases between. The CDR3 loop spans 12 amino acids. In germline, CDR1 is LNHDA, CDR2 SQIVND (reference sequence). DNA of the CDR3: TGTGCCAGTAGTAGCTCACAAGAGACCCAGTACTTC. This encodes CASSSSQETQYF.

The V and J genes are TRBV7-9 and TRBJ1-3; D is perhaps TRBD1 (6 bases). This CDR3 comprises 18 residues. Trimming left V 1 base short and J 0 bases short, with 16 bases between. Germline loops: CDR1 SEHNR, CDR2 FQNEAQ (reference sequence). The CDR3 protein is CASSLGAWGALSGNTIYF. The CDR3 bases are TGTGCCAGCAGCTTAGGGGCCTGGGGGGCCCTCTCTGGAAACACCATATATTTT.

The rearrangement joins TRBV6-6 to TRBJ2-7, with D perhaps matching TRBD1 (6 bases). This CDR3 spans 14 amino acids. Germline V gene data show CDR1 as MNHNY and CDR2 as SVGAGI (reference sequence). Between the trimmed V and J ends, which lost 7 bases and 4 bases, there was a span of 17 bases. CDR3: CASTPGTLLYEQYF. DNA for the CDR3: TGTGCCAGCACCCCAGGGACACTCCTATACGAGCAGTACTTC.

This rearrangement joins TRBV6-5 to TRBJ1-3, with unresolved D. The germline V gene has CDR1 MNHEY and CDR2 SVGAGI. CDR3 length equals 16 residues. Between the trimmed V and J ends, which lost 2 bases and 4 bases, there was a span of 15 bases. In DNA, the CDR3 is TGTGCCAGCAGTTACCAACCGGTGGGGTCCGGAAACACCATATATTTT. Translated, it gives CASSYQPVGSGNTIYF.

This chain links TRBV21-1 with TRBJ2-5. TRBV21-1 is a pseudogene. The CDR3 length is 16 residues. The CDR3 loop is CASRAGAPAPEETQYF. DNA for the CDR3: TGTGCCAGCAGGGCCGGGGCCCCTGCCCCCGAAGAGACCCAGTACTTC.

The chain employs TRBV3-1 (or the pseudogene TRBV3-2) and TRBJ2-7, with 9 bases lining up with TRBD2. CDR1 is LGHDT and CDR2 is YNNKEL in the germline V gene (reference sequence). CDR3 length equals 19 residues. The V gene end was trimmed by 4 bases and the J gene end by 4 bases; junction bases not matched to a gene: 20. The DNA of the CDR3 is TGTGCCAGCAGCCCGATTGCCTCCTCGGGCGGGAGGGCCCTTTACGAGCAGTACTTC. Translated: CASSPIASSGGRALYEQYF.

The chain is built from TRBV9 and TRBJ1-2, with TRBD1 identical over 7 bases. J was trimmed by 4 bases and V by 4 bases; bases with no gene match: 13. In germline, CDR1 is SGDLS, CDR2 YYNGEE. CDR3 length: 16 amino acids. The CDR3 nucleotides are TGTGCCAGCAGCCCCAGCGACAGGGCCCGATTCTATGGCTACACCTTC. Protein sequence: CASSPSDRARFYGYTF. The full variable domain, rest sourced from reference TRBV9 and TRBJ1-2, is DSGVTQTPKHLITATGQRVTLRCSPRSGDLSVYWYQQSLDQGLQFLIQYYNGEERAKGNILERFSAQQFPDLHSELNLSSLELGDSALYFCASSPSDRARFYGYTFGSGTRLTVV.